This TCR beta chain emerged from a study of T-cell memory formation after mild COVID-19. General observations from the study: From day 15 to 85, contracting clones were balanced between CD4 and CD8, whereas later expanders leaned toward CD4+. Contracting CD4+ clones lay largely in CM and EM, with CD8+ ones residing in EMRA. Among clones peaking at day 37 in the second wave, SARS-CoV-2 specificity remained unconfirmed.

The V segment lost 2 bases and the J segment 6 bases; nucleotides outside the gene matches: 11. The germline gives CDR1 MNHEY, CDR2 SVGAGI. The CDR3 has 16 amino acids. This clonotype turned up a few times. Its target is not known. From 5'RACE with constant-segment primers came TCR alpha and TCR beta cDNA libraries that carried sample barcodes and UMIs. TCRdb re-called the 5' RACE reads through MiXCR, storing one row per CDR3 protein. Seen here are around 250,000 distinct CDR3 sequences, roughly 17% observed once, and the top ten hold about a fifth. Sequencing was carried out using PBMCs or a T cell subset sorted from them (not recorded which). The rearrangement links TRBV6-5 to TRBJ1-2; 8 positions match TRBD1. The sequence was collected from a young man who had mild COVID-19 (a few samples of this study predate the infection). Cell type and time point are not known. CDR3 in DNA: TGTGCCAGCAGTTACGGACAGGGTGGTGAGATGAATGGCTACACCTTC. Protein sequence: CASSYGQGGEMNGYTF.